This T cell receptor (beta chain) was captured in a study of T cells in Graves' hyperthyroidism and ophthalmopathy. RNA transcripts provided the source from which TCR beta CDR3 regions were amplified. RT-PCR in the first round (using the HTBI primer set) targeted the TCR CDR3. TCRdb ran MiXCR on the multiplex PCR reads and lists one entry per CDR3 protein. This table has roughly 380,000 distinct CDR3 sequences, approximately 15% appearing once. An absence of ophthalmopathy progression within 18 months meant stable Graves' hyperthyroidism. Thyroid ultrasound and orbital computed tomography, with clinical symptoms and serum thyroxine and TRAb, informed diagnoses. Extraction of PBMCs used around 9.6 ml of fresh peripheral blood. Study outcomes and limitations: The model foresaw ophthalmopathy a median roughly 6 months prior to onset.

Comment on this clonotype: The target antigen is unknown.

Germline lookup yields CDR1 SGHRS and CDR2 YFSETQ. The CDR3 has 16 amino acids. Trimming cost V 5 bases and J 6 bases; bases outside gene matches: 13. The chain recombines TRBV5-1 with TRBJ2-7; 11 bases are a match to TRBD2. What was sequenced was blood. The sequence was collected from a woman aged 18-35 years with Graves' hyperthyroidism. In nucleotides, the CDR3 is TGCGCCAGCAGTCACGATCTGGGGCTAGCGGGAGGCGAGCAGTACTTC. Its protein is CASSHDLGLAGGEQYF. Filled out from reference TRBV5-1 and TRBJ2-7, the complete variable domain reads KAGVTQTPRYLIKTRGQQVTLSCSPISGHRSVSWYQQTPGQGLQFLFEYFSETQRNKGNFPGRFSGRQFSNSRSEMNVSTLELGDSALYLCASSHDLGLAGGEQYFGPGTRLTVT.